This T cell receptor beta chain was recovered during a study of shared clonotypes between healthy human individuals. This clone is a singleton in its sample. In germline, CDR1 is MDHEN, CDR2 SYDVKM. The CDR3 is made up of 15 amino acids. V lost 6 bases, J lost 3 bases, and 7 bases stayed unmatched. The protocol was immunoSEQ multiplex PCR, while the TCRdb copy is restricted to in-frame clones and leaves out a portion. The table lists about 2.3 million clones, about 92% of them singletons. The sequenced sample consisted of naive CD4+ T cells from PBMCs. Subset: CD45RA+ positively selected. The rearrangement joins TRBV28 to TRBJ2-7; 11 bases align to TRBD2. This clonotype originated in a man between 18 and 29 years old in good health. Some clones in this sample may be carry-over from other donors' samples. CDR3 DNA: TGTGCCAGCAGCCGAACTAGCGGGAGTGTCTACGAGCAGTACTTC. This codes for CASSRTSGSVYEQYF. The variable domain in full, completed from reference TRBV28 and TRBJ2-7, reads DVKVTQSSRYLVKRTGEKVFLECVQDMDHENMFWYRQDPGLGLRLIYFSYDVKMKEKGDIPEGYSVSREKKERFSLILESASTNQTSMYLCASSRTSGSVYEQYFGPGTRLTVT.